Each of the 9 T cell receptor beta chains below was sequenced from the same sample in a study of shared clonotypes between healthy human individuals. Terminally differentiated effector memory CD45RA+ cells were excluded by CCR7 positive selection of CD45RO-negative cells. Measured with immunoSEQ multiplex PCR; TCRdb has only the in-frame clones, and not every one. This table holds millions of clones, about 95% found once. The sample consisted of naive CD8+ T cells sorted from blood. These receptor sequences come from a man in his late teens or twenties in good health.

J is TRBJ2-3 and V is TRBV6-5; 8 bases are a match to TRBD2. Unmatched junction bases numbered 9, after V lost 6 bases and J lost 4 bases. There are 15 residues in the CDR3. Germline loops: CDR1 MNHEY, CDR2 SVGAGI. Written as DNA, the CDR3 is TGTGCCAGCAGCTTGACCTCCGGGGGGGCAGATACGCAGTATTTT. Its protein product is CASSLTSGGADTQYF.

The chain couples TRBV27 to TRBJ2-3; D may match TRBD1 or TRBD2 (5 bases each). The CDR3 extends over 15 amino acids. Trimming took off 4 bases at V and 2 bases at J, with 13 bases between the two ends. CDR1 MNHEY and CDR2 SMNVEV come from the germline V gene (reference sequence). DNA of the CDR3: TGTGCCAGCAGTTATTGGACTGGGACCACAGATACGCAGTATTTT. Translating it yields CASSYWTGTTDTQYF.

The chain joins TRBV7-3 to TRBJ1-2, with 7 bases aligning to TRBD1. Germline V gives CDR1 SGHTA, CDR2 FQGTGA. The CDR3 sequence is 15 residues long. V lost 0 bases and J lost 8; bases outside the gene matches: 9. The chain's CDR3 is CASSLTVQGLEGYTF. The CDR3 DNA follows: TGTGCCAGCAGCTTAACCGTACAGGGGCTCGAGGGCTACACCTTC.

This rearrangement joins TRBV27 to TRBJ2-3, with 9 bases fitting TRBD2. After removal of 7 bases from V and 4 bases from J, the junction contained 9 bases not matched to a gene. The CDR3 is 15 residues long. CDR1 and CDR2 from the germline V gene are MNHEY and SMNVEV (reference sequence). CDR3 residues: CASKTSGAFADTQYF. CDR3 sequence (DNA): TGTGCCAGCAAGACTAGCGGAGCATTTGCAGATACGCAGTATTTT.

This clone was seen a single time. Other DNA sequences from this sample encode an identical CDR3 as well. CDR3 sequence reads: CASSLAGVNTEAFF. The CDR3 DNA reads as TGTGCCAGCAGTTTAGCCGGGGTGAACACTGAAGCTTTCTTT. V usage is TRBV27 and J usage is TRBJ1-1, with no clear D. Looked up from germline, CDR1 is MNHEY and CDR2 is SMNVEV (reference sequence). The length of the CDR3 is 14 residues. Trimming pared 2 bases from V and 0 bases from J, leaving 7 bases between.

The chain carries TRBV9 and TRBJ2-2; the D call may be TRBD1 or TRBD2 (6 bases each). The CDR3 is made up of 18 amino acids. Trimming cost V 7 bases and J 2 bases, with 24 bases left between them. Germline CDR1 is SGDLS and CDR2 is YYNGEE. The CDR3 region is CASGGPVRDFLNTGELFF. In nucleotides, the CDR3 is TGTGCCAGCGGGGGGCCCGTACGGGACTTCCTAAACACCGGGGAGCTGTTTTTT. Full variable domain (rest looked up from reference TRBV9 and TRBJ2-2): DSGVTQTPKHLITATGQRVTLRCSPRSGDLSVYWYQQSLDQGLQFLIQYYNGEERAKGNILERFSAQQFPDLHSELNLSSLELGDSALYFCASGGPVRDFLNTGELFFGEGSRLTVL.

This sequence joins TRBV7-2 and TRBJ1-6; D ambiguous. CDR1 SGHTA and CDR2 FQGNSA come from the germline V gene. The CDR3 is 14 amino acids. Trimming removed 3 bases at V and 7 bases at J, with 10 bases between. This CDR3 is CASSFGRRNSPLHF. Here the CDR3 DNA reads TGTGCCAGCAGCTTTGGACGTAGGAATTCACCCCTCCACTTT.

The rearrangement uses TRBV28 and TRBJ2-1; D ambiguous. This CDR3 has 15 amino acids. The V gene lost 4 bases and the J gene lost 2 bases, with 12 bases spanning the gap. Germline values: CDR1 MDHEN, CDR2 SYDVKM. The CDR3 region has the DNA TGTGCCAGCAGTTCACTCTTGGGCACCTACAATGAGCAGTTCTTC. Amino acids: CASSSLLGTYNEQFF.

The gene calls are TRBV6-5 and TRBJ1-2, with D possibly TRBD1 on 6 matching bases. Germline lookup yields CDR1 MNHEY and CDR2 SVGAGI. The CDR3 contains 16 residues. V lost 0 bases and J 5 bases, leaving 16 bases between the germline ends. The DNA of the CDR3 is TGTGCCAGCAGTTACTCGAAAGTCGGGGGCCGGTATGGCTACACCTTC. It codes for CASSYSKVGGRYGYTF.